These 22 T cell receptor beta chains came from one sample sequenced in a study of blood T cell repertoires in COVID-19. TCRdb's table, derived via immunoSEQ multiplex PCR, lists solely in-frame clones and lacks some. The sample lists under 200,000 clones, 90% seen once, with 0.53% in the top ten. The sample was peripheral blood. The receptors were sampled from a man between 50 and 59 years old with acute or convalescent COVID-19.

The V call is TRBV4-3, the J call TRBJ2-3; D unresolved. V shed 0 bases and J shed 8 bases, with 9 bases lying between them. From germline, CDR1 is LGHNA and CDR2 YSLEER. This CDR3 spans 13 amino acids. The CDR3 loop is CASSQEETGTQYF. The CDR3 coding sequence is TGCGCCAGCAGCCAAGAAGAAACGGGTACGCAGTATTTT.

This CDR3 is CASSRRPQGFADNSPLHF. The CDR3 nucleotides are TGTGCCAGCTCACGACGGCCCCAGGGTTTCGCCGATAATTCACCCCTCCACTTT. V is TRBV18 and J is TRBJ1-6, with D possibly TRBD1 on 5 matching bases. Germline values: CDR1 KGHSH, CDR2 LQKENI. V was pared by 4 bases and J by 5 bases, with 21 bases between. This CDR3 contains 18 residues.

The chain employs TRBV6-5 and TRBJ2-3; 8 nucleotides align to TRBD2. The CDR3 contains 16 residues. J was trimmed by 3 bases and V by 1 base; bases with no gene match: 6. CDR1 is MNHEY and CDR2 is SVGAGI in the germline V gene. As DNA, the CDR3 is TGTGCCAGCAGTTACTGGAGCGGGGGAGGGACAGATACGCAGTATTTT. This gives the protein CASSYWSGGGTDTQYF.

The chain recombines TRBV29-1 with TRBJ2-3; 13 bases are a match to TRBD2. This CDR3 has 15 amino acids. Trimming removed 5 bases from V and 0 bases from J; junction bases left unmatched: 2. Germline V lookup: CDR1 SQVTM, CDR2 ANQGSEA. CDR3 DNA: TGCAGCGTTCAGGGACTAGCGGGAAGCACAGATACGCAGTATTTT. This encodes CSVQGLAGSTDTQYF.

CDR3 in amino acids: CASTSGGVNTEAFF. The CDR3 bases are TGTGCCAGCACCTCAGGAGGGGTGAACACTGAAGCTTTCTTT. The chain couples TRBV6-5 to TRBJ1-1; possibly TRBD1 for D (5 bases). The CDR3 is 14 amino acids. The V end lost 7 bases, the J end lost 0 bases, and 12 bases lay between the germline ends. Germline V lookup: CDR1 MNHEY, CDR2 SVGAGI.

The chain recombines TRBV10-3 with TRBJ1-1; D is unresolved. The length of the CDR3 is 12 residues. CDR1 and CDR2 (germline): ENHRY, SYGVKD. Trimming took 8 bases from V and 1 from J, leaving 8 bases between them. The CDR3 DNA is TGTGCCATCCAGGACTGGAACACTGAAGCTTTCTTT. It yields the protein CAIQDWNTEAFF.

This chain links TRBV2 with TRBJ2-2; D uncertain. Germline CDR1 and CDR2: SNHLY and FYNNEI. The CDR3 is 14 residues long. V gave up 5 bases and J gave up 4 bases, with 11 bases separating them. The CDR3 nucleotides are TGTGCCAGCAGTCTCTACGATCCCACCGGGGAGCTGTTTTTT. The encoded protein is CASSLYDPTGELFF.

V and J are TRBV5-4 and TRBJ2-3, with TRBD2 as a possible D gene (6 bases). The germline V gene encodes CDR1 SGHNT and CDR2 YYREEE (reference sequence). V lost 3 bases to trimming and J lost 4 bases, with 18 bases between them. CDR3 length equals 16 residues. This CDR3 is CASSSGGDYVADTQYF. CDR3 in DNA: TGTGCCAGCAGCTCGGGCGGGGATTATGTAGCAGATACGCAGTATTTT. Combining the CDR3 with reference TRBV5-4 and TRBJ2-3 gives the whole variable domain ETGVTQSPTHLIKTRGQQVTLRCSSQSGHNTVSWYQQALGQGPQFIFQYYREEENGRGNFPPRFSGLQFPNYSSELNVNALELDDSALYLCASSSGGDYVADTQYFGPGTRLTVL.

The chain recombines TRBV3-1 (or the pseudogene TRBV3-2) with TRBJ2-2; TRBD1 might be the D (5 bases). Trimming stripped 6 bases from V and 8 bases from J, with 13 bases between. Germline-derived CDR1 and CDR2 are LGHDT and YNNKEL (reference sequence). This CDR3 has 13 residues. CDR3 amino acids: CASRKIRGGELFF. CDR3 bases: TGTGCCAGCAGGAAGATAAGGGGTGGGGAGCTGTTTTTT.

The V and J genes are TRBV30 and TRBJ2-1; the D is unclear. V gave up 0 bases and J gave up 5 bases, with 8 bases separating them. From germline, CDR1 is GTSNPN and CDR2 SVGIG (reference sequence). The CDR3 sequence is 13 residues long. CDR3 loop: CAWSVSANNEQFF. The CDR3 nucleotides are TGTGCCTGGAGTGTTAGTGCCAACAATGAGCAGTTCTTC.

This chain joins TRBV23-1 and TRBJ1-3; TRBD1 might be the D (5 bases). TRBV23-1 is labeled an ORF, and its function is uncertain. Trimming stripped 4 bases from V and 3 bases from J, with 25 bases between. The CDR3 spans 19 residues. The CDR3 protein is CASSPGRDREKEFGNTIYF. CDR3 in DNA: TGCGCCAGCAGTCCCGGCCGGGACCGGGAGAAGGAATTTGGAAACACCATATATTTT.

A single count supports this clone. The rearrangement joins TRBV5-8 to TRBJ2-7; TRBD1 aligns across 7 bases. The CDR3 has 13 residues. V lost 7 bases and J lost 2; bases outside the gene matches: 6. From germline, CDR1 is SGHTS and CDR2 YDEGEE. The CDR3 loop reads CASSRGTAYEQYV. In nucleotides, the CDR3 is TGTGCCAGCTCTAGGGGGACAGCCTACGAGCAGTACGTC.

In this sample, this clone turned up a few times. This chain uses TRBV7-6 with TRBJ2-1; a weak D match, TRBD2 (6 bases). Germline V CDR1 and CDR2: SGHVS, FNYEAQ. Deletions cut 5 bases from V and 4 bases from J, with 9 bases between. The CDR3 spans 13 residues. The CDR3 loop reads CASSRGAYNEQFF. The CDR3 bases are TGTGCCAGCAGCCGCGGGGCTTACAATGAGCAGTTCTTC.

V usage is TRBV21-1 and J usage is TRBJ2-2; the table calls TRBD2, which could not be checked here. TRBV21-1 corresponds to a pseudogene. CDR3 size: 19 residues. In DNA form, the CDR3 reads TGTGCCAGCAGCAAAGAGGGACTAGCGGGTATCGCGAACACCGGGGAGCTGTTTTTT. Translating gives CASSKEGLAGIANTGELFF.

The chain uses TRBV5-1 and TRBJ1-6, with TRBD1 matching over 7 bases. With V trimmed by 2 bases and J by 10 bases, 6 bases remained unmatched. The CDR3 has 14 residues. Germline V lookup: CDR1 SGHRS, CDR2 YFSETQ. CDR3 nucleotides: TGCGCCAGCAGCTTAACAGGGGTTCGATCACCCCTCCACTTT. Protein: CASSLTGVRSPLHF.

This clone was picked up one time. The genes are TRBV27 and TRBJ2-2; 7 bases align to TRBD2. V shed 6 bases and J 2 bases; nucleotides not matched to a gene: 9. This CDR3 has 16 residues. Germline V gives CDR1 MNHEY, CDR2 SMNVEV (reference sequence). This CDR3 reads CASRPLANYNTGELFF. The CDR3 bases are TGTGCCAGCAGGCCACTAGCGAACTATAACACCGGGGAGCTGTTTTTT.

This clone was picked up a small number of times. The chain combines TRBV30 with TRBJ2-2; 12 bases match TRBD2. The ends lost 3 bases at V and 0 bases at J; junction bases unmatched: 5. This CDR3 region has 17 residues. Germline V lookup: CDR1 GTSNPN, CDR2 SVGIG (reference sequence). CDR3 residues: CAWRGLAGSANTGELFF. Here the CDR3 DNA reads TGTGCCTGGAGGGGACTAGCGGGCTCCGCGAACACCGGGGAGCTGTTTTTT.

This chain uses TRBV5-1 with TRBJ2-2; D not resolved. The germline V gene encodes CDR1 SGHRS and CDR2 YFSETQ. Trimming removed 7 bases from V and 0 bases from J, with 7 bases in between. This CDR3 is 13 amino acids long. CDR3 in amino acids: CASEFANTGELFF. As DNA, the CDR3 is TGCGCCAGCGAGTTCGCGAACACCGGGGAGCTGTTTTTT.

The chain is built from TRBV7-9 and TRBJ1-1; TRBD1 matches at 7 bases. Unmatched junction bases numbered 9, after V lost 8 bases and J lost 3 bases. CDR3 length: 14 residues. Germline CDR1 and CDR2: SEHNR and FQNEAQ (reference sequence). The CDR3 protein is CASHRGFKDTEAFF. Written as DNA, the CDR3 is TGTGCCAGCCACAGGGGATTCAAGGACACTGAAGCTTTCTTT.

The V gene is TRBV29-1, the J gene TRBJ2-1; 8 positions agree with TRBD1. Germline CDR1 reads SQVTM; CDR2 reads ANQGSEA. The CDR3 runs to 11 residues. V shed 7 bases and J 9 bases; nucleotides not matched to a gene: 5. CDR3 amino acids: CSGDRGGEQFF. The CDR3 DNA is TGCAGCGGTGACAGGGGCGGTGAGCAGTTCTTC.

This sequence joins TRBV7-3 and TRBJ2-3, with 7 bases matching TRBD2. The CDR3 spans 14 residues. J lost 2 bases, V lost 5 bases, and 4 bases had no gene match. Germline V gene data show CDR1 as SGHTA and CDR2 as FQGTGA. The chain's CDR3 is CASSPQRDTDTQYF. The CDR3 DNA reads TGTGCCAGCAGCCCTCAGCGGGACACAGATACGCAGTATTTT.

V and J are TRBV5-6 and TRBJ2-7; TRBD1 matches at 9 bases. In germline, CDR1 is SGHDT, CDR2 YYEEEE. V dropped 3 bases and J dropped 6; count of bases not matched to a gene: 7. This CDR3 has 14 amino acids. The CDR3 sequence is CASSYAGTGIEQYF. The CDR3 DNA reads TGTGCCAGCAGCTACGCCGGGACAGGGATCGAGCAGTACTTC.